The sequence of this T cell receptor (beta chain) was determined in a study of blood T cell repertoires in COVID-19. Looking at the study overall: T cells, B-cell-depleted T cells, or PBMCs provided the cDNA or gDNA that served as material.

As processed by the authors: Amplification of reference gene primers provided the estimated nucleated cell counts. Profiled with immunoSEQ multiplex PCR; TCRdb holds only in-frame clones, not every one. V and J calls and clone size are copied from that table; D and trimming were computed from the DNA. The sample has 130,000 to 150,000 clones, 88% seen once. CDR1 is MNHEY and CDR2 is SVGAGI in the germline V gene. This CDR3 region has 14 residues. Trimming removed 6 bases from V and 2 bases from J, with 10 bases in between. The sequenced sample consisted of peripheral blood. V usage is TRBV6-5 and J usage is TRBJ2-2; D is ambiguous. This receptor was identified in a human donor in a cohort sampled during active COVID-19. In DNA form, the CDR3 reads TGTGCCAGCAGCCCAATCGGTAACACCGGGGAGCTGTTTTTT. As protein: CASSPIGNTGELFF.